This T cell receptor beta chain was retrieved from a study of blood T cell repertoires in COVID-19. Overall study context: T cells, B-cell-depleted T cells, or PBMCs supplied cDNA or gDNA.

Authors' data handling: Cell counts per sample came from amplifying reference gene primers. Profiled with immunoSEQ multiplex PCR; TCRdb holds only in-frame clones, not every one. Clone size and V and J calls were adopted from that table, with D and trimming inferred from the DNA. The data contain a few thousand clones, over 70% of them seen just once; the ten biggest clones take up about an eighth. The CDR3 runs to 19 residues. After removal of 4 bases from V and 4 bases from J, the junction contained 14 bases not matched to a gene. The V gene's germline CDR1 is LGHDT and CDR2 YNNKEL (reference sequence).

This chain links TRBV3-1 (or the pseudogene TRBV3-2) with TRBJ2-5, with 14 nucleotides matching TRBD2. Input material: peripheral blood. The origin of this receptor is a man between 70 and 80 years old with active COVID-19. The CDR3 nucleotides read TGTGCCAGCAGCCCGCGGACTAGCGGGGGGCCGGCCCCTCGAGAGACCCAGTACTTC. Translated: CASSPRTSGGPAPRETQYF.